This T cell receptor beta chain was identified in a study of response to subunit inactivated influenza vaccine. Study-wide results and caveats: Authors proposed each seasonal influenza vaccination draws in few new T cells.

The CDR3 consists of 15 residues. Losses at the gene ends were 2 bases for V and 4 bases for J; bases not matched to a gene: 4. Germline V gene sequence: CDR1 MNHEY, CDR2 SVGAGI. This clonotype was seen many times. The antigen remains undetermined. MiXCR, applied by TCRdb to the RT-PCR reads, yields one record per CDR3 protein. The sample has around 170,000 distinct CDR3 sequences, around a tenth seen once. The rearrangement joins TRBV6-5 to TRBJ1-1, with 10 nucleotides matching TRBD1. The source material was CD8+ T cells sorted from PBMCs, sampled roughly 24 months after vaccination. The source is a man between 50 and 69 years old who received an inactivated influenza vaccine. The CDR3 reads CASSYRTGGITEAFF. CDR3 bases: TGTGCCAGCAGTTACCGGACAGGGGGAATCACTGAAGCTTTCTTT.